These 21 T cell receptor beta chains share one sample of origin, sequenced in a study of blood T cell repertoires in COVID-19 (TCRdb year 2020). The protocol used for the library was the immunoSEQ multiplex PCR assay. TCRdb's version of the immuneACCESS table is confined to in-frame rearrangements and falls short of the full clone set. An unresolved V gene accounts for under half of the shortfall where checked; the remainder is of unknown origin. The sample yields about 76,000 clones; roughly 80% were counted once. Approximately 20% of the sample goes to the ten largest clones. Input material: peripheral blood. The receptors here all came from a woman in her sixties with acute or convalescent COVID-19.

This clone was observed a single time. The CDR3 is CASSQGSGIYGYTF. The CDR3 DNA follows: TGCGCCAGCAGCCAAGGATCAGGCATCTATGGCTACACCTTC. The chain has TRBV4-3 and TRBJ1-2; unclear D gene. CDR3 size: 14 residues. The V end lost 1 base, the J end lost 4 bases, and 10 bases lay between the germline ends. Per the germline V gene, CDR1 is LGHNA and CDR2 is YSLEER.

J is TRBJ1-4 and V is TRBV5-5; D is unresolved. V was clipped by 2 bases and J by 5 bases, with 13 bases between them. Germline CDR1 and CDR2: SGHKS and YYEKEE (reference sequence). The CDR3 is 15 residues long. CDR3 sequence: CASSFAVEDNEKLFF. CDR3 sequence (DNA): TGTGCCAGCAGCTTCGCAGTGGAGGACAATGAAAAACTGTTTTTT.

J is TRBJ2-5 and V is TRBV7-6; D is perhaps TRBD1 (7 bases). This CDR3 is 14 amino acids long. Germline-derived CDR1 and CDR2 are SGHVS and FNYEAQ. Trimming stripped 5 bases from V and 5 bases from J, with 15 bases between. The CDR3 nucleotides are TGTGCCAGCAGCACACTCTCAGGGGGGGAGACCCAGTACTTC. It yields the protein CASSTLSGGETQYF.

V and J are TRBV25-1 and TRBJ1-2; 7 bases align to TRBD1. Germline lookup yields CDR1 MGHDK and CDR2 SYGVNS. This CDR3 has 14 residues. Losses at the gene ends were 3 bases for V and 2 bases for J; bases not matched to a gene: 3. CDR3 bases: TGTGCCAGCAGTGAGCGGGACAGCAACTATGGCTACACCTTC. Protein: CASSERDSNYGYTF.

DNA for the CDR3: TGTGCCAGCAGCTTGGCCGAGTTTGGCAGGGGGGTCTCCTACGAGCAGTACGTC. It translates to CASSLAEFGRGVSYEQYV. The rearrangement uses TRBV5-5 and TRBJ2-7; D possibly corresponds to TRBD1 (7 bases). Trimming took 0 bases from V and 0 from J, leaving 19 bases between them. The CDR3 is made up of 18 amino acids. Germline V lookup: CDR1 SGHKS, CDR2 YYEKEE (reference sequence).

Written as DNA, the CDR3 is TGTGCCAGCAAACAGGGGGCCGATGAGCAGTTCTTC. The encoded protein is CASKQGADEQFF. V and J are TRBV3-1 (or the pseudogene TRBV3-2) and TRBJ2-1; 9 positions match TRBD1. The ends lost 7 bases at V and 8 bases at J; junction bases unmatched: 3. This CDR3 contains 12 residues. The germline V gene has CDR1 LGHDT and CDR2 YNNKEL (reference sequence).

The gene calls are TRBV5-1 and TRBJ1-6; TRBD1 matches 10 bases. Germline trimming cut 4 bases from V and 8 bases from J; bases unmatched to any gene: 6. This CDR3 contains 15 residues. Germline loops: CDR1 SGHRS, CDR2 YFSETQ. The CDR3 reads CASSARDRGDSPLHF. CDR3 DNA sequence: TGCGCCAGCAGCGCCCGGGACAGGGGCGATTCACCCCTCCACTTT.

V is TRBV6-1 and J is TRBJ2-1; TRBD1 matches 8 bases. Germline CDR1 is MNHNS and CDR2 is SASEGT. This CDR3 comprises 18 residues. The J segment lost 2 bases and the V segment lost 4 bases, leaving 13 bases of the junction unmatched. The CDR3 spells CASSAFWGGTGTYNEQFF. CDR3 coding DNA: TGTGCCAGCAGTGCATTTTGGGGCGGGACAGGTACCTACAATGAGCAGTTCTTC.

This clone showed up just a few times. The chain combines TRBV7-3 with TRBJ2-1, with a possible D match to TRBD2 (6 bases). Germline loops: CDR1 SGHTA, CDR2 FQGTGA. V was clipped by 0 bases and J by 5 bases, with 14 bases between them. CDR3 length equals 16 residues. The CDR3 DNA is TGTGCCAGCAGCTTAACGGGGGTAGCGGACCACAATGAGCAGTTCTTC. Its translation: CASSLTGVADHNEQFF.

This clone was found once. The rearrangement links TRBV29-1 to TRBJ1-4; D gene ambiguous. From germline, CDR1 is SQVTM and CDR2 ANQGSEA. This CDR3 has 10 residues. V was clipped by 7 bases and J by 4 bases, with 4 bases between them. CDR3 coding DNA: TGCAGCGCCTTTAATGAAAAACTGTTTTTT. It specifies CSAFNEKLFF.

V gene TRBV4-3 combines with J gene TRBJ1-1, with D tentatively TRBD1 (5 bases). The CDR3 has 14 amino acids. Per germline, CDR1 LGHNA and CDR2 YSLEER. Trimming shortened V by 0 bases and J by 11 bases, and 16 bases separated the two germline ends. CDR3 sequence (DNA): TGCGCCAGCAGCCAAGATCGGGGGGTGAGGATGGCTTTCTTT. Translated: CASSQDRGVRMAFF.

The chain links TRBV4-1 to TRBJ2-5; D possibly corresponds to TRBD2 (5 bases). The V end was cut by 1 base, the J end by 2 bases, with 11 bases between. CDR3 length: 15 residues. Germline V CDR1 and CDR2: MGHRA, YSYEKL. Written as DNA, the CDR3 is TGCGCCAGCAGCCAAGTAGGACTCACTCAAGAGACCCAGTACTTC. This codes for CASSQVGLTQETQYF.

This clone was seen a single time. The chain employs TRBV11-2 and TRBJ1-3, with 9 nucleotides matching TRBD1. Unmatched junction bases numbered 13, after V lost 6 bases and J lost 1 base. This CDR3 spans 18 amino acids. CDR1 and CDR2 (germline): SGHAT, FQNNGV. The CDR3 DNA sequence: TGTGCCAGCAGATGGGGTACAGGGGGCTCTGGTTCTGGAAACACCATATATTTT. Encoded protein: CASRWGTGGSGSGNTIYF. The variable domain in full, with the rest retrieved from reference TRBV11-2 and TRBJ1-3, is EAGVAQSPRYKIIEKRQSVAFWCNPISGHATLYWYQQILGQGPKLLIQFQNNGVVDDSQLPKDRFSAERLKGVDSTLKIQPAKLEDSAVYLCASRWGTGGSGSGNTIYFGEGSWLTVV.

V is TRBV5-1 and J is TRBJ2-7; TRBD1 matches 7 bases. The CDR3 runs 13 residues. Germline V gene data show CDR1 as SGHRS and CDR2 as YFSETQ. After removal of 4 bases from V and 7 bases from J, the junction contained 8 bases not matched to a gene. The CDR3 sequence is CASSPVAGGEQYF. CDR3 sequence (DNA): TGCGCCAGCAGCCCGGTGGCAGGGGGTGAGCAGTACTTC.

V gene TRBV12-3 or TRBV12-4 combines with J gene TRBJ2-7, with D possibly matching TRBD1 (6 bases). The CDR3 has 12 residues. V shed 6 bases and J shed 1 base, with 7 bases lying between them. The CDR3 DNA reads TGTGCCAGCAGCGACAGGTCCTACGAGCAGTACTTC. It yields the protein CASSDRSYEQYF.

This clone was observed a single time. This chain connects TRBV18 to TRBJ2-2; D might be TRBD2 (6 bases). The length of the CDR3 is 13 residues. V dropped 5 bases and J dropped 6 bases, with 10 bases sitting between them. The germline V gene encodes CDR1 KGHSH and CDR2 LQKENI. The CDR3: CASSAGDSGELFF. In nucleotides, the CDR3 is TGTGCCAGCTCAGCCGGGGACTCCGGGGAGCTGTTTTTT.

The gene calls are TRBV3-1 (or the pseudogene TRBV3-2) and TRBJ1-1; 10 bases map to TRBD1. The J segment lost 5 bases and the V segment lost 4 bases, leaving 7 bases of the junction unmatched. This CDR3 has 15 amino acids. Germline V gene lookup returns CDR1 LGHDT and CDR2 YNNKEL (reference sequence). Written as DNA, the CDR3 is TGTGCCAGCAGCCCCTGGACAGGGGGGGGTACTGAAGCTTTCTTT. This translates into CASSPWTGGGTEAFF.

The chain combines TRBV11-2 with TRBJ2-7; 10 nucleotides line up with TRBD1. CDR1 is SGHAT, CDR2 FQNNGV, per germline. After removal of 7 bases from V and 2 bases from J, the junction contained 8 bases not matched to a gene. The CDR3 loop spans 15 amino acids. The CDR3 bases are TGTGCCAGCAACTTCGGGACAGGGGTTCCCTACGAGCAGTACGTC. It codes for CASNFGTGVPYEQYV.

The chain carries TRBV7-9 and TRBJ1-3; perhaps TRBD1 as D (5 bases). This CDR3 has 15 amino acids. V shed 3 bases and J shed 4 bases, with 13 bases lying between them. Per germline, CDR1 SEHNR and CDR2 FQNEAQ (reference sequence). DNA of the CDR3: TGTGCCAGCAGCTTTGGGCAGGGCGCCGGAAACACCATATATTTT. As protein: CASSFGQGAGNTIYF. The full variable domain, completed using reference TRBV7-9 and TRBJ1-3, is DTGVSQNPRHKITKRGQNVTFRCDPISEHNRLYWYRQTLGQGPEFLTYFQNEAQLEKSRLLSDRFSAERPKGSFSTLEIQRTEQGDSAMYLCASSFGQGAGNTIYFGEGSWLTVV.

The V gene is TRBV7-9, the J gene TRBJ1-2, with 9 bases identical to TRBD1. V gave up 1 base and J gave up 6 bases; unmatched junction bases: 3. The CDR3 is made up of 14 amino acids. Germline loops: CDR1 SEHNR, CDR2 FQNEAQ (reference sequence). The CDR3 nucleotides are TGTGCCAGCAGCTTAGACAGGGGGCAAGATGGCTACACCTTC. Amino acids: CASSLDRGQDGYTF.

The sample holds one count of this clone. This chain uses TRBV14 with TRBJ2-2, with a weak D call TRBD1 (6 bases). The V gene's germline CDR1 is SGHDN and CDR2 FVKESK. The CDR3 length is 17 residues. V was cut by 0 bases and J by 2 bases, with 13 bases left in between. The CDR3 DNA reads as TGTGCCAGCAGCCAAGATGTGGGGGCAGCCAACACCGGGGAGCTGTTTTTT. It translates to CASSQDVGAANTGELFF.